Included here is one T cell receptor (beta chain) sequence, with context. The CDR3 loop spans 14 amino acids. In germline, CDR1 is MNHNS, CDR2 SASEGT. This specimen comes from a study of Tregs in tolerant kidney transplant recipients. This table comes from immunoSEQ multiplex PCR, and its TCRdb copy is limited to in-frame clones, with some not included. The sample consists of 200,000 to 300,000 clones, approximately 84% of them appearing once. What was sequenced was CD4+ T cells from blood. The V call is TRBV6-1, the J call TRBJ2-5, with 12 bases lining up with TRBD1. With the DNA end fitting TRBJ2-7 better, the J assignment may be wrong. The sequence derives from a human donor in good health. CDR3 in DNA: TGTGCCAGCTCCGGGACAGGGGGCTACTACGAGCAGTACTTC. Translation: CASSGTGGYYEQYF.